This T cell receptor beta chain was profiled in a study of CD8+ T cells in alopecia areata. Study-wide findings and caveats: Scalp sample data also include resident alphabeta T cells from normal skin.

Germline V gives CDR1 GTSNPN, CDR2 SVGIG (reference sequence). With 2 bases removed from V and 7 bases from J, the gap between germline ends came to 13 bases. The CDR3 extends over 13 amino acids. Stated treatment: oral pan-JAK inhibitor, 5-10 mg twice daily. Of note for this clone: No antigen is known for it.

RNA extraction was followed by reverse transcription into cDNA, which acted as the sequencing template. TCRdb's table, derived via immunoSEQ multiplex PCR, lists solely in-frame clones and lacks some. The sample contains 110,000 to 150,000 clones, about 51% of which appear only once. This TCR was recovered from a human donor with alopecia areata. The J gene is TRBJ2-3, the V gene TRBV30, with D unresolved. Sample: CD8+ T cells sorted from blood, taken at week 4, from a patient treated with tofacitinib. The CDR3 sequence is CAWSPPREYTQYF. The CDR3 region has the DNA TGTGCCTGGAGTCCTCCGCGAGAATATACGCAGTATTTT.